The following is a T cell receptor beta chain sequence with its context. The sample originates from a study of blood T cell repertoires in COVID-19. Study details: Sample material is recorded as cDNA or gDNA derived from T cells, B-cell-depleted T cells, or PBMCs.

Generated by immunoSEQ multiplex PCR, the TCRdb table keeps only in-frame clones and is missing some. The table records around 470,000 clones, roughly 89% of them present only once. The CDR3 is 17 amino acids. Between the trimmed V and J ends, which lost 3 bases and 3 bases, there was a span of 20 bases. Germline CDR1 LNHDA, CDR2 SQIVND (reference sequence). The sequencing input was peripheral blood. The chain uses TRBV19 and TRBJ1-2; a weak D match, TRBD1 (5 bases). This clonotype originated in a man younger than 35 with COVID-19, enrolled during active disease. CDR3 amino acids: CASSIPRQSLNDYGYTF. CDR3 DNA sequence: TGTGCCAGTAGTATCCCCCGACAGTCCCTCAACGACTATGGCTACACCTTC.